This TCR beta chain comes out of a study of blood T cell repertoires in COVID-19. TCRdb keeps only in-frame clones here, not all; method: immunoSEQ multiplex PCR. The sample yields around 150,000 clones, 85% to 95% seen once. V was shortened by 1 base and J by 7 bases, with 17 bases between the two germline ends. The germline V gene has CDR1 MNHEY and CDR2 SMNVEV (reference sequence). The CDR3 covers 17 residues. The rearrangement joins TRBV27 to TRBJ1-6, with TRBD1 as a possible D gene (5 bases). Sequenced input: peripheral blood. This TCR derives from a woman in her forties or fifties with acute or convalescent COVID-19. CDR3 nucleotide sequence: TGTGCCAGCAGTTTATTAGGTCGGGGGTTAGTAAATTCACCCCTCCACTTT. This gives the protein CASSLLGRGLVNSPLHF.